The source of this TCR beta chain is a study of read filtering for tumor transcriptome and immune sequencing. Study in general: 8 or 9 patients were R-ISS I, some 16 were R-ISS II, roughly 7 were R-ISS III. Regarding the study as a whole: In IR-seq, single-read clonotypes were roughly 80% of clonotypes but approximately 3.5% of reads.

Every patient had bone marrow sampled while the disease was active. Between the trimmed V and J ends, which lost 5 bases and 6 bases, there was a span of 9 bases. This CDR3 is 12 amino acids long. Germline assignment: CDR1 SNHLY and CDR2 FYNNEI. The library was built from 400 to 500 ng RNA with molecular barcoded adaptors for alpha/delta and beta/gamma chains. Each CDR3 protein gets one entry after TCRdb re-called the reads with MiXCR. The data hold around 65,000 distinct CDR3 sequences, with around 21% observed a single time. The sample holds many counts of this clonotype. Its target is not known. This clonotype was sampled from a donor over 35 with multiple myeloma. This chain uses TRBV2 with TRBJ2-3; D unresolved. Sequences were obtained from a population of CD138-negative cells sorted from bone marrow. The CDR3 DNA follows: TGTGCCAGCAGTCTAACCGGGGATACGCAGTATTTT. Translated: CASSLTGDTQYF.